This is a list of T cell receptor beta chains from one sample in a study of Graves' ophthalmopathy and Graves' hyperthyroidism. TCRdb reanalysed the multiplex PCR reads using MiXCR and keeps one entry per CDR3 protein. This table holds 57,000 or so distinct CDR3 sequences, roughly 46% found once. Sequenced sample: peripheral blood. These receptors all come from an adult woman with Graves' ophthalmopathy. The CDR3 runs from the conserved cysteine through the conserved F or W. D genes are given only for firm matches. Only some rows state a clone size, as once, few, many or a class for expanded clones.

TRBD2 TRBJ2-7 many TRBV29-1 CSVRSSSGSREQYF TGCAGCGTCCGCTCTAGTAGCGGGAGTCGGGAGCAGTACTTC
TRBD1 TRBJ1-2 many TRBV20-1 CSAIQGAGLYGYTF TGCAGTGCTATTCAGGGGGCGGGCCTCTATGGCTACACCTTC
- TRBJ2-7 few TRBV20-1 CSAGANEQYF TGCAGTGCCGGCGCGAACGAGCAGTACTTC
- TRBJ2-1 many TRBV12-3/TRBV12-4 CASSFLGSGGNEQFF TGTGCCAGCAGTTTTTTGGGTAGCGGCGGCAATGAGCAGTTCTTC
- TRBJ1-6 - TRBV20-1 CSAVAGGTYNSPLHF TGCAGTGCAGTAGCGGGAGGGACGTATAATTCACCCCTCCACTTT
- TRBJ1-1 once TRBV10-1 CASSESANTEAFF TGCGCCAGCAGTGAGTCGGCGAACACTGAAGCTTTCTTT
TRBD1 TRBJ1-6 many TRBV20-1 CSARTGVENSPLHF TGCAGTGCTAGAACAGGGGTAGAAAATTCACCCCTCCACTTT
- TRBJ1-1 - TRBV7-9 CASSNPSYTEAFF TGTGCCAGCAGCAACCCTTCGTACACTGAAGCTTTCTTT
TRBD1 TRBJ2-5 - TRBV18 CASSGPTGQETQYF TGTGCCAGCTCCGGCCCGACAGGGCAAGAGACCCAGTACTTC
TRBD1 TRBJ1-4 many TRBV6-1 CASSVLPGQGNEKLFF TGTGCCAGCAGTGTACTACCGGGACAGGGGAATGAAAAACTGTTTTTT
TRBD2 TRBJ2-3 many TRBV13 CASSPGTSGIRDTQYF TGTGCCAGCAGCCCCGGGACTAGCGGGATTAGAGATACGCAGTATTTT
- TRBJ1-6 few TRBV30 CAWSGGNNSPLHF TGTGCCTGGAGTGGGGGTAATAATTCACCCCTCCACTTT
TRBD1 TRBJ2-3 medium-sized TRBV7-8 CASSPRTGDTQYF TGTGCCAGCAGCCCACGGACAGGGGATACGCAGTATTTT
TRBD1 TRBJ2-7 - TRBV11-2 CASSQQGQGAYEQYF TGTGCCAGCAGCCAACAAGGACAGGGGGCATACGAGCAGTACTTC
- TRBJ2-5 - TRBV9 CASSVNVRQETQYF TGTGCCAGCAGCGTAAATGTTCGACAAGAGACCCAGTACTTT
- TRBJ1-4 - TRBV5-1 CASSFSGDKKLFF TGCGCCAGCAGCTTCTCAGGGGATAAAAAACTGTTTTTT
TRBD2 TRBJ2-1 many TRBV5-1 CASSYRLAAYNEQFF TGCGCCAGCAGCTATAGACTAGCGGCCTACAATGAGCAGTTCTTC